This T cell receptor beta chain was sequenced during a study of OX40 agonist ivuxolimab in advanced cancers. Looking at the study overall: Patients enrolled in dose escalation were diagnosed with hepatocellular carcinoma, melanoma, renal cell or head and neck cancer.

This table comes from immunoSEQ multiplex PCR, and its TCRdb copy is limited to in-frame clones, with some not included. The repertoire holds roughly 15,000 clones, 80% to 90% seen once, with less than 45% in the top ten. The sequences come from CD4+ or CD8+ T cells sorted from blood, collected in a trial of the OX40 agonist ivuxolimab. The origin of this receptor is an adult with an advanced solid tumor such as melanoma, head and neck, liver or kidney cancer.

Here the CDR3 DNA reads TGCGCCAGCAGCCAAGGGACAGGGGAGTCCTACGAGCAGTACTTC. The encoded protein is CASSQGTGESYEQYF. The chain combines TRBV4-3 with TRBJ2-7; 9 nucleotides line up with TRBD1. The CDR3 sequence is 15 residues long. Germline assignment: CDR1 LGHNA and CDR2 YSLEER. With V trimmed by 1 base and J by 1 base, 2 bases remained unmatched.